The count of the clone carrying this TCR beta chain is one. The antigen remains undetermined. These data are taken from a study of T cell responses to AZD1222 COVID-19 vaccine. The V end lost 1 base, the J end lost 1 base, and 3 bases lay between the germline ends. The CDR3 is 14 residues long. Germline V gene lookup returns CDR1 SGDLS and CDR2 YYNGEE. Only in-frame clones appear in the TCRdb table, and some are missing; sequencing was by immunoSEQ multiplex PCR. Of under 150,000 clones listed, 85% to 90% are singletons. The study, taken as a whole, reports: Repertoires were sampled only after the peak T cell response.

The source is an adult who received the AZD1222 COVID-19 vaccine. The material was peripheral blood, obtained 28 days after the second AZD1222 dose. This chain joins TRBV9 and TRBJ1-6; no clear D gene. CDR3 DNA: TGTGCCAGCAGCGTATCATCCTATAATTCACCCCTCCACTTT. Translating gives CASSVSSYNSPLHF.